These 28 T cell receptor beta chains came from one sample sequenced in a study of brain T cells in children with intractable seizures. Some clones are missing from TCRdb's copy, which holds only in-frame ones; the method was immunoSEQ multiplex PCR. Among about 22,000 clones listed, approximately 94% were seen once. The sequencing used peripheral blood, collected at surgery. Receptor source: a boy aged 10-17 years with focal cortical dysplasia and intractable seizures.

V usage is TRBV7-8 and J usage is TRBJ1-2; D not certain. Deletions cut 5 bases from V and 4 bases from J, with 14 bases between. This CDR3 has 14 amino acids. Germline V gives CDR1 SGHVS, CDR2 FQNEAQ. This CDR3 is CASSRSRTGYGYTF. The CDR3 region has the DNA TGTGCCAGCAGCCGTTCCAGAACGGGCTATGGCTACACCTTC.

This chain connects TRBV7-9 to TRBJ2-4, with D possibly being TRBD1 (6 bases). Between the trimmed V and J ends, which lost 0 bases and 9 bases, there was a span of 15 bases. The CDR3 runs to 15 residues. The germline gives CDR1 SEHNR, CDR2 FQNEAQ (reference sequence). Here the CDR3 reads CASSLAGQGLGIQYF. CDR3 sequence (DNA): TGTGCCAGCAGCTTAGCCGGGCAGGGGCTTGGCATTCAGTACTTC.

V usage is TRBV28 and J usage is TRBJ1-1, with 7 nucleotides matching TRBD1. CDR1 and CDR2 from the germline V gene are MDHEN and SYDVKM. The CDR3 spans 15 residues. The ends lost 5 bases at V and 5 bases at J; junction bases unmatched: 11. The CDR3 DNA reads TGTGCCAGCAGTATTCCCTCCAGGGGGGGGACTGAAGCTTTCTTT. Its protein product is CASSIPSRGGTEAFF.

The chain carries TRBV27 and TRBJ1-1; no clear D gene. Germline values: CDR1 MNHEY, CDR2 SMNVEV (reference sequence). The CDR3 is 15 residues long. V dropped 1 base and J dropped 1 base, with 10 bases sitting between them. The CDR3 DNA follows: TGTGCCAGCAGTTTATATGGTGGGTCGAACACTGAAGCTTTCTTT. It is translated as CASSLYGGSNTEAFF.

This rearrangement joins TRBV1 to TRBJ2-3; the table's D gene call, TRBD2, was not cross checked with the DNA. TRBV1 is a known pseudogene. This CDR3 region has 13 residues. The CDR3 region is CTSRRGTTDTQYF. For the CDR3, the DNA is TGCACCAGCAGGCGGGGGACCACAGATACGCAGTATTTT.

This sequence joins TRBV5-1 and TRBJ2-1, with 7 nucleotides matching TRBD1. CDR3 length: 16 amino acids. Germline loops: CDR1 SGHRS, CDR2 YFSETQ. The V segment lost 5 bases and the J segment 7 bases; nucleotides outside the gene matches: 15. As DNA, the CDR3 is TGCGCCAGCAGTCGGGCCGGGACAGCGTCTAGGAATGAGCAGTTCTTC. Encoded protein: CASSRAGTASRNEQFF.

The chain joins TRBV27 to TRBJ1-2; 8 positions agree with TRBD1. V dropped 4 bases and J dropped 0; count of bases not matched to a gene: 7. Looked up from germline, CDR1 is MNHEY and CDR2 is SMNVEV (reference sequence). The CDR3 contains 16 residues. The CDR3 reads CASSSTTGATNYGYTF. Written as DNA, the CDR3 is TGTGCCAGCAGTTCGACGACAGGGGCAACTAACTATGGCTACACCTTC.

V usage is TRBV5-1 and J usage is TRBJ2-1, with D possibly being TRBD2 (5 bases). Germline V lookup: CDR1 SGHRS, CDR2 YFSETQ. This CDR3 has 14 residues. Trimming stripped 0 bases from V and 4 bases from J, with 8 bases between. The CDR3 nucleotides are TGCGCCAGCAGCTTGGATAGCGTGTACAATGAGCAGTTCTTC. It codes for CASSLDSVYNEQFF.

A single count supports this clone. CDR3 DNA: TGTGCCAGCAGCCAATCCGGACAGAACACCGGGGAGCTGTTTTTT. Translating it yields CASSQSGQNTGELFF. This chain connects TRBV6-4 to TRBJ2-2, with D perhaps matching TRBD1 (5 bases). CDR1 and CDR2 (germline): MRHNA, SNTAGT. V dropped 6 bases and J dropped 1 base, with 12 bases sitting between them. This CDR3 has 15 amino acids.

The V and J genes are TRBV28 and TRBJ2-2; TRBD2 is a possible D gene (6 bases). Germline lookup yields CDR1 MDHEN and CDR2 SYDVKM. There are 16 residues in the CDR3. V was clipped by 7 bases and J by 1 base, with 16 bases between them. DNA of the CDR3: TGTGCCAGCACCTTATTCGGGGGAGGGAACACCGGGGAGCTGTTTTTT. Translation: CASTLFGGGNTGELFF. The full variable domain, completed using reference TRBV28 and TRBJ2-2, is DVKVTQSSRYLVKRTGEKVFLECVQDMDHENMFWYRQDPGLGLRLIYFSYDVKMKEKGDIPEGYSVSREKKERFSLILESASTNQTSMYLCASTLFGGGNTGELFFGEGSRLTVL.

The CDR3 here is CASSSGQGATGELFF. The CDR3 DNA is TGTGCCAGCAGTTCCGGACAGGGCGCCACCGGGGAGCTGTTTTTT. The rearrangement joins TRBV28 to TRBJ2-2; 8 bases line up with TRBD1. Germline V CDR1 and CDR2: MDHEN, SYDVKM. The CDR3 spans 15 residues. Trimming removed 4 bases from V and 4 bases from J; junction bases left unmatched: 5.

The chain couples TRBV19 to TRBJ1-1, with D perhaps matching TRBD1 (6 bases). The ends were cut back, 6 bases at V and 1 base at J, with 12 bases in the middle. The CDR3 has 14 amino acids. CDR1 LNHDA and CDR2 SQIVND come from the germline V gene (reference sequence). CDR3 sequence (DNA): TGTGCCAGTAGGGGGGCAGTGCCGAACACTGAAGCTTTCTTT. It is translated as CASRGAVPNTEAFF.

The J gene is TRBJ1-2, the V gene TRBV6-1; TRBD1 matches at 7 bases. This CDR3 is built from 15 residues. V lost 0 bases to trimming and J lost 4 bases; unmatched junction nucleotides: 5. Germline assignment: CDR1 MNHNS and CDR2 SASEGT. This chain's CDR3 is CASSEAGRGAYGYTF. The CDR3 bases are TGTGCCAGCAGTGAAGCAGGCAGGGGGGCCTATGGCTACACCTTC.

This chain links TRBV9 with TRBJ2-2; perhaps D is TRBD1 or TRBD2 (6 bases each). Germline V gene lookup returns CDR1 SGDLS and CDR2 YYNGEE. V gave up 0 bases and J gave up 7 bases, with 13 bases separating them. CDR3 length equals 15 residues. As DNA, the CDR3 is TGTGCCAGCAGCGTAGTATCACAGGGAGGCGGGGAGCTGTTTTTT. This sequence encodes CASSVVSQGGGELFF. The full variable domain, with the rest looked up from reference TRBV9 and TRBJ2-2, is DSGVTQTPKHLITATGQRVTLRCSPRSGDLSVYWYQQSLDQGLQFLIQYYNGEERAKGNILERFSAQQFPDLHSELNLSSLELGDSALYFCASSVVSQGGGELFFGEGSRLTVL.

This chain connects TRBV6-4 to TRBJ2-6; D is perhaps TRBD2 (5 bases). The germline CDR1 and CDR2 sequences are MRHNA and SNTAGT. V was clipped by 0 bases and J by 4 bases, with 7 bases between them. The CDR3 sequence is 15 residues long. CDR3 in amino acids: CASSDSRGGANVLTF. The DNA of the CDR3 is TGTGCCAGCAGTGACTCTAGAGGGGGGGCCAACGTCCTGACTTTC.

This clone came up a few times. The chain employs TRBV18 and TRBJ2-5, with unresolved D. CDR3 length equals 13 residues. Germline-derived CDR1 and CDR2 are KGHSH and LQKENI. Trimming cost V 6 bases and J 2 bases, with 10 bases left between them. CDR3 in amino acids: CASSPGRQETQYF. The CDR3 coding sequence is TGTGCCAGCTCCCCGGGCCGTCAAGAGACCCAGTACTTC.

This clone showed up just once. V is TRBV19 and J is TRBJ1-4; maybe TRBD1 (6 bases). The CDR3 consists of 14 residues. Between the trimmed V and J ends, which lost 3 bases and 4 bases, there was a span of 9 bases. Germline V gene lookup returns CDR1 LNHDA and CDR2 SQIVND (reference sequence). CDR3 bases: TGTGCCAGTAGTATCCGGACAGTTAATGAAAAACTGTTTTTT. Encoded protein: CASSIRTVNEKLFF.

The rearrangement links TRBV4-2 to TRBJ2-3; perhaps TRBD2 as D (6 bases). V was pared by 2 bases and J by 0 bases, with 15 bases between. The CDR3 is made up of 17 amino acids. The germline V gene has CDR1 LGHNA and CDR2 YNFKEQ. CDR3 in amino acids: CASSQTIFSGSTDTQYF. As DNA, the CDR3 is TGTGCCAGCAGCCAAACGATTTTCAGCGGGAGCACAGATACGCAGTATTTT.

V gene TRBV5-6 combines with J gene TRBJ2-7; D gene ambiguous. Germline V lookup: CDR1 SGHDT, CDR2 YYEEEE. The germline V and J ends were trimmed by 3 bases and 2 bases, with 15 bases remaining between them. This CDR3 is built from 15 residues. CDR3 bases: TGTGCCAGCAGCTCTTTCCAAATCCCACCCTACGAGCAGTACGTC. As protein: CASSSFQIPPYEQYV.

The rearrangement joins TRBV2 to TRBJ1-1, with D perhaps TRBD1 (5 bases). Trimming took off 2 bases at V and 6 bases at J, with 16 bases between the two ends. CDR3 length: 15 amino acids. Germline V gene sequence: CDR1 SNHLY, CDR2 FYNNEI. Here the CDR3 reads CASSEWVGRDAEAFF. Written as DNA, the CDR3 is TGTGCCAGCAGTGAATGGGTCGGACGGGACGCTGAAGCTTTCTTT.

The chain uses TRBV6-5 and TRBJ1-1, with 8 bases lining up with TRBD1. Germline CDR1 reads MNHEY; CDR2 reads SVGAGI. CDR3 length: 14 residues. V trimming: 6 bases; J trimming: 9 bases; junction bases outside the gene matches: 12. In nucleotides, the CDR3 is TGTGCCAGCAGCACCGGGACAGGACCCTTCCAAGCTTTCTTT. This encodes CASSTGTGPFQAFF.

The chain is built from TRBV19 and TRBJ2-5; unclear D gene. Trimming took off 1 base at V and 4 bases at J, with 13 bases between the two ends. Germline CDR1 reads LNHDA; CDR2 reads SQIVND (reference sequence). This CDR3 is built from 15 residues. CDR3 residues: CASSIGEIAPETQYF. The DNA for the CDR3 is TGTGCCAGTAGTATAGGCGAGATAGCCCCAGAGACCCAGTACTTC.

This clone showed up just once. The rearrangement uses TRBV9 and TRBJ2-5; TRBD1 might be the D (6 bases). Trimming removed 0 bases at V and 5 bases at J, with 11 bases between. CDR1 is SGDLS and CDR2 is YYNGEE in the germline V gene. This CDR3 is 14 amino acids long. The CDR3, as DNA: TGTGCCAGCAGCGTAGGATCAGGGGTGGAGACCCAGTACTTC. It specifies CASSVGSGVETQYF.

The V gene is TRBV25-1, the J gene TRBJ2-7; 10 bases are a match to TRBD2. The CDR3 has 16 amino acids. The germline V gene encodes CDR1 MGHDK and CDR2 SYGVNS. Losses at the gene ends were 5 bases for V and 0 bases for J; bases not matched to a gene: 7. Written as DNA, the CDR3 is TGTGCCAGCAGTACTAGCGGGGCCGTTACCTCCTACGAGCAGTACTTC. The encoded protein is CASSTSGAVTSYEQYF.

CDR3: CASSQVVSWGEKLFF. The CDR3 region has the DNA TGCGCCAGCAGCCAAGTCGTGTCTTGGGGTGAAAAACTGTTTTTT. V usage is TRBV4-1 and J usage is TRBJ1-4; D unclear. The germline V and J ends were trimmed by 1 base and 7 bases, with 13 bases remaining between them. The CDR3 totals 15 residues. Per germline, CDR1 MGHRA and CDR2 YSYEKL.

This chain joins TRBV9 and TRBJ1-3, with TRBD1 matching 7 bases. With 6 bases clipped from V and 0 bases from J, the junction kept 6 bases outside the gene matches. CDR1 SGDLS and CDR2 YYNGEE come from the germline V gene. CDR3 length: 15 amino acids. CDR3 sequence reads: CASTPGQNSGNTIYF. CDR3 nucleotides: TGTGCCAGCACCCCGGGACAGAACTCTGGAAACACCATATATTTT.

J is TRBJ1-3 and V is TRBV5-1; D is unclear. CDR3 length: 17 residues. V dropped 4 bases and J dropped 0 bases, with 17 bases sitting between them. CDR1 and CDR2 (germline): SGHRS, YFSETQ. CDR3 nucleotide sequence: TGCGCCAGCAGCAGATGGAGCCCGTCCTTCTCTGGAAACACCATATATTTT. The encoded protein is CASSRWSPSFSGNTIYF.

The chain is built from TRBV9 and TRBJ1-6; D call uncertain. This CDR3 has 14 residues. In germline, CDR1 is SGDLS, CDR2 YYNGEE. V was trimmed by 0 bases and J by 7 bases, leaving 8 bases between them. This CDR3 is CASSVGVRNSPLHF. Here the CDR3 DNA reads TGTGCCAGCAGCGTAGGGGTCCGAAATTCACCCCTCCACTTT.